These T cell receptor beta chains were read from a single sample in a study of CD8 T cells in ankylosing spondylitis. TCRdb re-called the 5' RACE reads through MiXCR, storing one row per CDR3 protein. This table has under 250,000 distinct CDR3 sequences, about 10% appearing once. The sample consisted of blood, either unsorted or a sorted T cell fraction (not recorded which). Receptors originate from a male donor with ankylosing spondylitis or in good health (not recorded which). Both conserved end residues are part of each CDR3. Fields, in order: J gene, clone size, D gene, V gene, CDR3 protein, CDR3 DNA. D genes are given only for firm matches. Not every row has a clone size; where given, it reads once, few, many or a size class.

>TRBJ2-1|many|TRBD1|TRBV19
CASRRQGVSDEQFF
TGTGCCAGCAGGAGACAGGGTGTTTCCGATGAGCAGTTCTTC
>TRBJ2-1|.|TRBD2|TRBV7-9
CASSFRTSLSNEQFF
TGTGCCAGCAGCTTTCGGACTAGTCTCTCCAATGAGCAGTTCTTC
>TRBJ2-2|many|.|TRBV6-5
CASSYTPTGNTGELFF
TGTGCCAGCAGTTACACCCCGACAGGGAACACCGGGGAGCTGTTTTTT
>TRBJ1-1|once|.|TRBV27
CASMSLRPNTEAFF
TGTGCCAGCATGTCTCTTCGACCGAACACTGAAGCTTTCTTT
>TRBJ1-3|many|.|TRBV19
CASSSDHSSGNTIYF
TGTGCCAGTAGTTCTGACCATTCCTCTGGAAACACCATATATTTT
>TRBJ1-1|once|.|TRBV12-3/TRBV12-4
CAGSGGRVETEAFF
TGTGCCGGCAGTGGGGGACGGGTGGAGACTGAAGCTTTCTTT
>TRBJ2-5|.|TRBD2|TRBV5-5
CASSLAAGVAETQYF
TGTGCCAGCAGCTTGGCAGCGGGAGTAGCGGAGACCCAGTACTTC
>TRBJ2-4|many|TRBD2|TRBV6-1
CASSLDGRSAKNIQYF
TGTGCCAGCAGTCTGGACGGGAGGAGCGCCAAAAACATTCAGTACTTC
>TRBJ2-1|many|.|TRBV12-3/TRBV12-4
CASSFRGSSYNEQFF
TGTGCCAGCAGTTTTCGGGGGAGCTCCTACAATGAGCAGTTCTTC
>TRBJ2-5|many|.|TRBV15
CATSGRQKMYQETQYF
TGTGCCACCAGTGGTAGACAGAAAATGTACCAAGAGACCCAGTACTTC
>TRBJ2-2|few|TRBD2|TRBV20-1
CSASGGGHGELFF
TGCAGTGCTAGCGGGGGGGGTCACGGGGAGCTGTTTTTT
>TRBJ2-1|.|TRBD2|TRBV7-9
CASSSRGGRTYNEQFF
TGTGCCAGCAGCTCTCGGGGGGGCCGGACCTACAATGAGCAGTTCTTC
>TRBJ2-5|many|.|TRBV5-1
CASSLAGTKQETQYF
TGCGCCAGCAGCTTGGCCGGTACAAAACAAGAGACCCAGTACTTC
>TRBJ2-7|many|TRBD1|TRBV19
CAKPPGQHSYEQYF
TGTGCCAAACCACCGGGACAGCACTCCTACGAGCAGTACTTC
>TRBJ2-5|many|.|TRBV6-5
CASSSGESQETQYF
TGTGCCAGCAGTTCGGGGGAAAGCCAAGAGACCCAGTACTTC
>TRBJ1-4|many|.|TRBV20-1
CSASTPQGLNEKLFF
TGCAGTGCTAGCACCCCCCAGGGACTCAATGAAAAACTGTTTTTT
>TRBJ2-3|many|TRBD2|TRBV4-2
CASSQAIFSGRDTDTQYF
TGTGCCAGCAGCCAAGCGATCTTTAGCGGGAGGGACACAGATACGCAGTATTTT
>TRBJ2-1|many|.|TRBV18
CASSSGYNEQFF
TGTGCCAGCTCCTCTGGTTACAATGAGCAGTTCTTC
>TRBJ2-7|many|.|TRBV20-1
CSAREAPRYEQYF
TGCAGTGCTAGAGAAGCGCCTCGTTACGAGCAGTACTTC
>TRBJ2-5|few|.|TRBV18
CASSPGIGSSQYF
TGTGCCAGCTCACCAGGGATTGGTTCCTCACAGTACTTC
>TRBJ2-3|.|TRBD1|TRBV5-1
CASSLDGQGGADTQYF
TGCGCCAGCAGCTTGGATGGACAGGGTGGAGCAGATACGCAGTATTTT
>TRBJ2-3|many|TRBD1|TRBV20-1
CSAADRGPFRDTQYF
TGCAGTGCGGCGGACAGGGGCCCTTTCAGGGATACGCAGTATTTT
>TRBJ2-2|few|.|TRBV5-1
CASRLLGSGELFF
TGCGCCAGCAGGCTCCTTGGATCCGGGGAGCTGTTTTTT
>TRBJ2-1|few|TRBD2|TRBV2
CASSTGLAVLYNEQFF
TGTGCCAGCAGTACTGGACTAGCGGTCCTCTACAATGAGCAGTTCTTC
>TRBJ2-7|many|.|TRBV7-8
CASSLEGPLLTPPYF
TGTGCCAGCAGCTTAGAGGGCCCCCTTTTGACGCCGCCGTACTTC
>TRBJ1-6|many|TRBD1|TRBV20-1
CSARGTGVLNSPLHF
TGCAGTGCTAGGGGGACAGGGGTACTTAATTCACCCCTCCACTTT
>TRBJ2-1|many|.|TRBV27
CASSDYERLNEQFF
TGTGCCAGCAGTGATTACGAGCGGCTGAATGAGCAGTTCTTC
>TRBJ2-7|many|TRBD2|TRBV6-5
CASSSRTSGKSNEQYF
TGTGCCAGCAGTTCCCGGACTAGCGGGAAGTCCAACGAGCAGTACTTC
>TRBJ1-1|many|.|TRBV5-1
CASSPGPSELNTEAFF
TGCGCCAGCAGCCCGGGACCGAGCGAACTGAACACTGAAGCTTTCTTT
>TRBJ1-5|many|TRBD1|TRBV20-1
CSASTGLHSNQPQHF
TGCAGTGCTTCGACAGGGCTCCATAGCAATCAGCCCCAGCATTTT
>TRBJ2-5|few|.|TRBV6-1
CASSDVNLQETQYF
TGTGCCAGCAGTGATGTGAACCTCCAAGAGACCCAGTACTTC
>TRBJ1-1|many|.|TRBV20-1
CSARASKENTEAFF
TGCAGTGCTAGAGCATCGAAGGAGAACACTGAAGCTTTCTTT
>TRBJ2-2|many|.|TRBV7-6
CASSLWQSDTGELFF
TGTGCCAGCAGCTTATGGCAGTCTGACACCGGGGAGCTGTTTTTT
>TRBJ2-1|.|TRBD2|TRBV11-1
CASSYGTSGSPDYNEQFF
TGTGCCAGCAGCTATGGGACTAGCGGGAGTCCGGATTACAATGAGCAGTTCTTC
>TRBJ2-5|many|.|TRBV5-1
CASSPGTADRETQYF
TGCGCCAGCAGCCCAGGGACCGCCGATAGGGAGACCCAGTACTTC
>TRBJ2-7|few|TRBD1|TRBV7-9
CASSIEDRGVYEQYF
TGTGCCAGCAGCATAGAAGACAGGGGAGTTTACGAGCAGTACTTC
>TRBJ2-3|many|.|TRBV12-3/TRBV12-4
CASSLISDTQYF
TGTGCCAGCAGTTTAATTTCAGATACGCAGTATTTT
>TRBJ2-7|many|TRBD1|TRBV6-1
CASGRTGGSYEQYF
TGTGCCAGCGGAAGGACAGGGGGGTCCTACGAGCAGTACTTC
>TRBJ2-2|.|TRBD1|TRBV15
CATSRDGGQGSWDSGELFF
TGTGCCACCAGCAGAGATGGGGGACAGGGGTCTTGGGATTCCGGGGAGCTGTTTTTT